The clone carrying this T cell receptor beta chain was detected only a few times. Unique molecular identifier tags were affixed to discrete cDNA molecules. TCRdb recomputed calls from the 5' RACE reads with MiXCR, one row per CDR3 protein. The sample has about 83,000 distinct CDR3 sequences; 12% are singletons. The sample is drawn from a study of early T cells in non-severe SARS-CoV-2 infection. This CDR3 has 15 residues. The sample consisted of whole blood. The sequence came from an adult who was a healthcare worker with PCR-confirmed SARS-CoV-2 infection or an uninfected control (not recorded which). The rearrangement uses TRBV21-1 and TRBJ2-5; the table's D call TRBD1 went unverified against the DNA. TRBV21-1 is recorded as a pseudogene. The DNA for the CDR3 is TGTGCCAGCAGCACCCGGACAGGGGGACGTGAGACCCAGTACTTC. This sequence encodes CASSTRTGGRETQYF.